These T cell receptor beta chains were read from a single sample in a study of T cells in tuberculosis. This table comes from immunoSEQ multiplex PCR, and its TCRdb copy is limited to in-frame clones, with some not included. The sample has around 43,000 clones, around 95% seen once. Material for sequencing was PBMCs. These receptors all stem from a donor aged 10-29 years with latent tuberculosis or without tuberculosis infection. Each CDR3 is given with its conserved first and last residue. A D gene is named only where the DNA matches it firmly. Clone size is stated in some rows and not others, as once, few, many or a class when expanded.

cdr3_length	clone_size	j_call	v_call	d_call	cdr3_aa	cdr3_nt
13	NA	TRBJ1-1	TRBV6-1	NA	CASSLDRNTEAFF	TGTGCCAGCAGTTTAGACAGGAACACTGAAGCTTTCTTT
14	NA	TRBJ1-1	TRBV7-8	NA	CASKFPGQNTEAFF	TGTGCCAGCAAATTCCCGGGACAGAACACTGAAGCTTTCTTT
13	NA	TRBJ2-5	TRBV30	NA	CAWSPTSRETQYF	TGTGCCTGGAGCCCCACTAGCCGGGAGACCCAGTACTTC
15	NA	TRBJ1-4	TRBV28	TRBD1	CASRLQGTTNEKLFF	TGTGCCAGCAGACTACAGGGGACTACTAATGAAAAACTGTTTTTT
17	NA	TRBJ1-4	TRBV28	TRBD1	CASSPRDRGLSNEKLFF	TGTGCCAGCAGTCCCCGGGACAGGGGGCTAAGTAATGAAAAACTGTTTTTT
10	NA	TRBJ1-2	TRBV6-1	NA	CASKSYGYTF	TGTGCCAGCAAGAGCTATGGCTACACCTTC
14	NA	TRBJ2-7	TRBV15	TRBD1	CAISYGQGSYEQYF	TGTGCCATTTCCTATGGACAGGGTTCGTACGAGCAGTACTTC
14	NA	TRBJ2-7	TRBV7-8	NA	CASSLTGTSYEQYF	TGTGCCAGCAGCCTTACAGGGACCTCCTACGAGCAGTACTTC
14	NA	TRBJ1-2	TRBV7-2	NA	CASTSQGPFYGYTF	TGTGCCAGCACTTCACAGGGTCCCTTCTATGGCTACACCTTC
13	once	TRBJ1-1	TRBV27	NA	CASSFSGRTEAFF	TGTGCCAGCAGTTTTTCAGGGCGTACTGAAGCTTTCTTT
16	once	TRBJ2-1	TRBV6-6	TRBD2	CASSYRTSRTYNEQFF	TGTGCCAGCAGTTACCGGACTAGCAGAACCTACAATGAGCAGTTCTTC
16	NA	TRBJ1-4	TRBV7-9	TRBD1	CASSLKRTGLNEKLFF	TGTGCCAGCAGCTTAAAGAGGACAGGTTTAAATGAAAAACTGTTTTTT
12	NA	TRBJ1-1	TRBV28	NA	CASSLRGMEGFF	TGTGCCAGCAGTTTGAGGGGTATGGAGGGTTTCTTT
12	NA	TRBJ1-5	TRBV28	NA	CASTPDFQPQHF	TGTGCCAGCACCCCGGACTTTCAGCCCCAGCATTTT
15	NA	TRBJ1-6	TRBV5-1	TRBD1	CASSLAGTGRSPLHF	TGCGCCAGCAGCTTGGCCGGGACAGGACGATCACCCCTCCACTTT
14	NA	TRBJ2-1	TRBV12-5	TRBD1	CASGGTGGRSEQFF	TGTGCTAGTGGTGGAACAGGGGGCCGAAGTGAGCAGTTCTTC
13	NA	TRBJ1-1	TRBV25-1	NA	CASSGLVNTEAFF	TGTGCCAGCAGTGGACTGGTGAACACTGAAGCTTTCTTT
15	NA	TRBJ2-5	TRBV7-2	NA	CASSLQLSAGETQYF	TGTGCCAGCAGCTTGCAGCTGTCGGCGGGGGAGACCCAGTACTTC
14	few	TRBJ1-4	TRBV25-1	NA	CASSEPGSNEKLFF	TGTGCCAGCAGTGAGCCGGGTTCTAATGAAAAACTGTTTTTT
15	NA	TRBJ2-1	TRBV5-6	TRBD2	CASSLAGVNYNEQFF	TGTGCCAGCAGCCTAGCGGGCGTCAACTACAATGAGCAGTTCTTC
14	NA	TRBJ2-3	TRBV5-4	NA	CASSGGLATDTQYF	TGTGCCAGCAGTGGGGGACTGGCCACAGATACGCAGTATTTT
15	NA	TRBJ2-3	TRBV7-6	NA	CASSPYEGDTDTQYF	TGTGCCAGCAGCCCCTACGAGGGGGACACAGATACGCAGTATTTT
14	NA	TRBJ1-1	TRBV7-9	NA	CASSPEGRAGGAFF	TGTGCCAGCAGCCCAGAGGGTCGGGCAGGTGGGGCTTTCTTT
15	NA	TRBJ2-7	TRBV5-1	TRBD1	CASSPRTGSSYEQYF	TGCGCCAGCAGCCCCCGGACAGGGAGCTCCTACGAGCAGTACTTC
16	NA	TRBJ2-3	TRBV2	NA	CASTVIRSLAADTQYF	TGTGCCAGCACAGTGATCAGGAGCCTAGCAGCAGATACGCAGTATTTT
15	NA	TRBJ2-1	TRBV7-9	TRBD2	CASSLAGLAIGEQFF	TGTGCCAGCAGCTTAGCGGGACTAGCGATAGGTGAGCAGTTCTTC
14	NA	TRBJ1-6	TRBV6-5	TRBD1	CASSEGQGLSPLHF	TGTGCCAGCAGTGAGGGACAGGGACTCTCACCCCTCCACTTT
14	NA	TRBJ2-5	TRBV7-9	NA	CASSLSRGRETQYF	TGTGCCAGCAGCTTGAGCAGGGGGAGGGAGACCCAGTACTTC
19	NA	TRBJ2-6	TRBV4-1	TRBD1	CASSQERATGELGANVLTF	TGCGCCAGCAGCCAAGAGAGGGCTACAGGGGAACTGGGGGCCAACGTCCTGACTTTC
14	NA	TRBJ2-1	TRBV27	TRBD1	CASSLSRDRAKQFF	TGTGCCAGCAGTTTATCGAGGGACAGGGCTAAGCAGTTCTTC
15	NA	TRBJ1-2	TRBV7-8	NA	CASNPTGNVGVGYTF	TGTGCCAGCAATCCTACAGGGAACGTGGGGGTTGGCTACACCTTC
14	NA	TRBJ1-6	TRBV5-1	NA	CASSLVGGRSPLHF	TGCGCCAGCAGCTTGGTAGGGGGAAGATCACCCCTCCACTTT
13	NA	TRBJ2-7	TRBV6-1	NA	CAGGTGPSYEQYF	TGTGCCGGAGGAACAGGGCCCTCCTACGAGCAGTACTTC
15	NA	TRBJ2-2	TRBV14	NA	CASSQVRVGTGELFF	TGTGCCAGCAGCCAAGTCAGGGTCGGAACCGGGGAGCTGTTTTTT
15	NA	TRBJ2-2	TRBV4-1	TRBD1	CASSHTGVRAGELFF	TGCGCCAGCAGCCACACAGGGGTGAGGGCCGGGGAGCTGTTTTTT